Sequencing of this TCR beta chain was carried out in a study of blood T cell repertoires in COVID-19. Trimming stripped 5 bases from V and 0 bases from J, with 14 bases between. The V gene's germline CDR1 is LNHDA and CDR2 SQIVND (reference sequence). CDR3 length equals 16 residues. Sequencing was performed with immunoSEQ multiplex PCR; in TCRdb, only in-frame clones are kept and a portion is missing. The sample gives around 480,000 clones, roughly 90% of which show up once; around 0.7% is in the top ten. The receptor's source is a woman between 18 and 30 years old who had recovered from COVID-19. The chain is built from TRBV19 and TRBJ1-5, with D possibly matching TRBD1 (5 bases). Sequencing was performed on PBMCs or T cells enriched from blood (not recorded which). CDR3 bases: TGTGCCAGTAGTTATTCCCGGGGGGATAGCAATCAGCCCCAGCATTTT. It translates to CASSYSRGDSNQPQHF.